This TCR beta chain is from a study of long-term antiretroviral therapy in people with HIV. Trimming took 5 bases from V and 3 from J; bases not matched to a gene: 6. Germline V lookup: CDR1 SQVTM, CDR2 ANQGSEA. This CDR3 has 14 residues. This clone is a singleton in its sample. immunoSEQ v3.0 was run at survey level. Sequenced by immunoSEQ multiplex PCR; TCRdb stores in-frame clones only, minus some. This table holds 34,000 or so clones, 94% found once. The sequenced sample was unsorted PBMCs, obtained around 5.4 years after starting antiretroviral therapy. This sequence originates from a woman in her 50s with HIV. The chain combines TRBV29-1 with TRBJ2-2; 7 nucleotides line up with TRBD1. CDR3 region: CSVTGALDTGELFF. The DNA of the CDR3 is TGCAGCGTTACAGGGGCACTGGACACCGGGGAGCTGTTTTTT.